What follows is one T cell receptor beta chain and its context. Its antigen has not been determined. No qualities accompany the bases; no much larger clone lies one base away. The record originates from a study of Ad26.COV2.S vaccination and SARS-CoV-2 variants (dated by TCRdb to the early 2020s). Describing the broader study: Donors in the vaccine arm were drawn from COV1001, a phase I-IIa trial of Ad26.COV2.S in healthy adults that was multicentre, randomized, double-blind and placebo-controlled. Ad26.COV2.S was administered intramuscularly at a dose of 5x10^10 or 1x10^11 viral particles, either as one shot or as two shots given 56 days apart. TCRbeta repertoire sequencing was used to assess the specificity and breadth of SARS-CoV-2-reactive T cell receptors after Ad26.COV2.S vaccination. A total of some 30 samples were included in the TCR-sequenced set, comprising around 19 Ad26.COV2.S vaccine recipients, 5 placebo recipients and 8 SARS-CoV-2 convalescent individuals. Trial participants were randomized into five groups of five: low-dose or high-dose Ad26.COV2.S given once or twice, or placebo on both occasions. Throughout the experiments and outcome assessment, investigators stayed blinded to trial group allocation. On the study overall, not on this receptor specifically: Substantial breadth of spike-specific CD8+ and CD4+ T cell responses was reported after vaccination. The authors noted that total T cell responses may have been underestimated by the TCR breadth and depth analyses. Ad26.COV2.S recipients had higher spike-specific TCR breadth than placebo recipients (P = 0.0014). The study was not powered to compare responses between vaccine doses or regimens. Comparable non-spike TCR breadth was observed between vaccine and placebo recipients, consistent with only spike being contained in the vaccine.

The label giving this sample's treatment or condition can be read as: 19 received Ad26.COV2.S at low or high dose, single or two shots; several received placebo; per-sample allocation not given. For vaccine and placebo recipients, the sequenced repertoires came from samples collected on day 63 after the first injection. Between 29 July and 7 August 2020, Cohort 1b enrolled approximately 26 adults aged 18-55 years at one site in Boston, USA. Ad26.COV2.S was a replication-incompetent adenovirus type 26 vector expressing a prefusion-stabilized SARS-CoV-2 spike protein from the original Wuhan strain. The immunoSEQ Assay was used to sequence TCRbeta CDR3 regions. After extraction, genomic DNA underwent amplification by bias-controlled multiplex PCR, followed by high-throughput sequencing. The authors' analysis ran thus. To quantify the absolute abundance of every unique TCRbeta CDR3 region, sequences were collapsed and filtered. T cell fraction was estimated by normalization of TCRbeta template counts to usable DNA, with usable DNA being measured through amplification of reference genes present in all nucleated cells. Repertoire TCRs were annotated as SARS-CoV-2-specific when V gene, CDR3 amino acid sequence and J gene were exactly matched to a known reactive TCR set. The reference SARS-CoV-2 TCR set was derived from MIRA and filtered for enrichment in COVID-19-positive ImmuneCODE repertoires, a step that removed public or cross-reactive TCRs. Based on the MIRA antigens, annotated TCRs were further analysed at the level of specific ORF or position within ORF. Breadth was defined as the number of annotated unique rearrangements divided by the total number of unique productive rearrangements, and depth was defined as the summed frequency of the annotated unique rearrangements. Two-sided Wilcoxon rank-sum tests were used to compare TCR breadth between groups. What TCRdb holds here is the immuneACCESS table cut down to in-frame rearrangements. Part of the clones is not present; checked against another copy, under half of the missing clones reflect an unresolved V gene, and the others are unexplained. V, J and clone size are those of that table, while D and trimming were read from the DNA. Across this sample there are about 350,000 clones, with around 88% seen only once. The ten largest clonotypes hold 5% of the sample.

Trimming at the junction amounts to 3 bases on V and 7 bases on J, and the germline ends lie 13 bases apart. The CDR3 contains 14 residues, cysteine and phenylalanine counted. The read is trimmed to its CDR3 DNA, 42 bases read in frame from base 1. Via the germline V gene (reference sequence), CDR1 is MNHEY and CDR2 SMNVEV. The origin of this receptor is a person aged 18-60 years who received the Ad26.COV2.S COVID-19 vaccine or a placebo. Material: peripheral blood, obtained in a trial of Ad26.COV2.S vaccine versus placebo. The receptor chain draws on TRBV27 and TRBJ2-1, and the D gene may be TRBD2, 6 bases matching. This receptor has the CDR3 CASSFSEGSNEQFF. The DNA reads TGTGCCAGCAGTTTCTCGGAGGGCTCGAATGAGCAGTTCTTC.